This entry features one TCR beta chain sequence. This may arise from a read error, as a much more abundant clone is one base away. The authors built TCR beta libraries using iRepertoire HTBI primers and Arm-PCR of CDR3 regions. TCRdb reprocessed the multiplex PCR reads with MiXCR, giving one entry per CDR3 protein. Among 680,000 or so distinct CDR3 sequences, less than 20% were seen once, and the ten largest hold under 20%. This CDR3 comprises 15 residues. Germline V gene sequence: CDR1 SNHLY, CDR2 FYNNEI. The data derive from a study of regulatory T cells in long-lasting Graves disease. Regarding time point: newly diagnosed GD, antithyroid drugs for less than 3 months. Construction of the TCR library relied on RNA isolated from PBMCs. Separately, the same data were catalogued under a study of T cells in Graves' hyperthyroidism and ophthalmopathy.

Sequenced here: peripheral blood mononuclear cells (PBMCs), sampled at new diagnosis, from a patient treated with antithyroid drugs. The clonotype was recovered from a woman aged 25 to 45 with Graves disease. J is TRBJ2-7 and V is TRBV2; TRBD1 matches at 9 bases. The CDR3 sequence is CVSSERQGEAYEQYF. The DNA of the CDR3 is TGTGTCAGCAGTGAAAGACAGGGGGAAGCCTACGAGCAGTACTTC.